These T cell receptor beta chains were read from a single sample in a study of shared clonotypes between healthy human individuals. Data came from immunoSEQ multiplex PCR; TCRdb stores just in-frame clones and leaves some out. Of fewer than 800,000 clones in the sample, around 92% are singletons; the top ten hold approximately 25%. Sequences were obtained from naive CD8+ T cells sorted from blood. These receptors all come from a man younger than 40 in good health. CDR3s leave out the opening cysteine and the closing phenylalanine or tryptophan. Size is omitted from some rows. Given values are once, few, many or a class for expanded clones.

v_gene	abundance	CDR3aa
TRBV5-4	NA	ASSFRDRSSYEQY
TRBV2	NA	ASSETGGAAETQY
TRBV5-1	NA	ASSLGRGNEQY
TRBV5-5	NA	ASSESTGSSTDTQY
TRBV6-5	NA	ASSRRGQINEQF
TRBV28	NA	ASSVGGPNTKDTGELF
TRBV27	NA	ASTPTGPSETQY
TRBV7-9	once	ASSLGEGVLDEQY
TRBV27	once	ASSTGQGAREQY
TRBV15	NA	ATGDRGRRDTEAF
TRBV9	NA	ASSKAGLSYNEQF
TRBV7-9	NA	ASNPSTLAGDHNEQF
TRBV11-2	NA	ASSRGLAGTEQY
TRBV27	NA	ARSFRPREETQY
TRBV13	NA	ASRGEQGSEAF
TRBV5-4	NA	ASSSPYNEQF
TRBV13	NA	ASSQGTSGRLGANVLT
TRBV18	NA	ASSTGQGAGDEQF
TRBV27	NA	ASSLKQGAAYNEQF
TRBV6-1	NA	ASSQGRVYEQY
TRBV12-5	NA	ASGLSGSGTGELF
TRBV6-5	NA	ASSFTAAGHPTEAF
TRBV28	NA	ASSLLGGGRAHEQF
TRBV18	NA	ASSPPNTGLEQF
TRBV6-5	NA	ASSYRQSYEQY
TRBV28	NA	ASSLTVDRMNTEAF
TRBV27	NA	ASQTRSYNEQF
TRBV6-1	NA	ASSEFHSAYEQY
TRBV28	NA	ASSYYDSYEQY
TRBV19	NA	ASSIDPGSAYEQY
TRBV2	NA	ASSFPQRGLAGTTGELF
TRBV9	NA	ASSRRGYSNQPQH